This passage covers 27 T cell receptor beta chains from one sample sequenced in a study of a mutant IDH1 vaccine in newly diagnosed glioma. Time point reported: week 47, end of study. Vaccine doses each comprised 300 ug of mutant IDH1 20-mer peptide, with topical imiquimod. What these receptors recognize is not known. Here immunoSEQ multiplex PCR was the method, and the copy in TCRdb shows in-frame clones only, minus some. Among tens of thousands of clones listed, 83% were seen once. The source was PBMCs, collected from a glioma patient whose treatment included an IDH1 peptide vaccine. The origin of the receptors is a woman between 50 and 59 years old with glioma.

This chain links TRBV7-2 with TRBJ2-2, with D possibly being TRBD1 (6 bases). This CDR3 is built from 14 residues. V shed 4 bases and J shed 5 bases, with 11 bases lying between them. CDR1 is SGHTA, CDR2 FQGNSA, per germline. CDR3 residues: CASSSAQGTGELFF. For the CDR3, the DNA is TGTGCCAGCAGCTCGGCTCAGGGGACCGGGGAGCTGTTTTTT.

This chain joins TRBV5-1 and TRBJ1-5, with TRBD1 identical over 11 bases. The CDR3 is made up of 14 amino acids. V trimming: 4 bases; J trimming: 6 bases; junction bases outside the gene matches: 3. Germline CDR1 and CDR2: SGHRS and YFSETQ. The CDR3 bases are TGCGCCAGCAGCGCAGGACAGGGGGCTCAGCCCCAGCATTTT. This sequence encodes CASSAGQGAQPQHF.

The V gene is TRBV10-3, the J gene TRBJ2-3; 7 nucleotides line up with TRBD2. From germline, CDR1 is ENHRY and CDR2 SYGVKD. The trim removed 3 bases at V and 1 base at J, leaving 7 bases unmatched. This CDR3 is 16 amino acids long. CDR3 sequence: CAISDGSGVGTDTQYF. Here the CDR3 DNA reads TGTGCCATCAGTGATGGCAGCGGGGTGGGCACAGATACGCAGTATTTT.

The chain joins TRBV13 to TRBJ1-1; D gene ambiguous. V was shortened by 1 base and J by 4 bases, with 10 bases between the two germline ends. The CDR3 has 14 residues. Per germline, CDR1 PRHDT and CDR2 FYEKMQ (reference sequence). The CDR3 sequence is CASSLEPLGTEAFF. Written as DNA, the CDR3 is TGTGCCAGCAGCTTAGAACCACTAGGCACTGAAGCTTTCTTT.

The gene calls are TRBV2 and TRBJ1-2; 8 bases are a match to TRBD1. CDR1 and CDR2 from the germline V gene are SNHLY and FYNNEI. The CDR3 extends over 13 amino acids. The V segment lost 3 bases and the J segment 6 bases; nucleotides outside the gene matches: 3. Here the CDR3 reads CASSERTGNGYTF. Here the CDR3 DNA reads TGTGCCAGCAGTGAGCGGACAGGGAATGGCTACACCTTC.

This clone was detected only a few times. J is TRBJ2-7 and V is TRBV4-3, with 9 bases lining up with TRBD1. The V gene's germline CDR1 is LGHNA and CDR2 YSLEER. V shed 3 bases, J shed 2 bases, and the junction held 2 bases outside the gene matches. The CDR3 runs to 14 residues. CDR3 DNA sequence: TGCGCCAGCAGCCAGGGGACAGGGACCTACGAGCAGTACTTC. Translation gives CASSQGTGTYEQYF.

The rearrangement joins TRBV6-6 to TRBJ1-2; D is uncertain. Germline values: CDR1 MNHNY, CDR2 SVGAGI (reference sequence). Trimming took 0 bases from V and 3 from J, leaving 8 bases between them. CDR3 length equals 14 residues. The CDR3 DNA is TGTGCCAGCAGTTACTCGAATCGGGACTATGGCTACACCTTC. This encodes CASSYSNRDYGYTF.

This chain connects TRBV27 to TRBJ1-2; D uncertain. Germline V gene data show CDR1 as MNHEY and CDR2 as SMNVEV (reference sequence). Trimming removed 5 bases from V and 1 base from J, with 11 bases in between. The CDR3 runs to 14 residues. Written as DNA, the CDR3 is TGTGCCAGCAGTCCACGTGGGAGTAACTATGGCTACACCTTC. Protein sequence: CASSPRGSNYGYTF.

V gene TRBV6-5 combines with J gene TRBJ2-1; D could derive from TRBD1 or TRBD2 (5 bases each). The CDR3 is 11 residues long. Germline-derived CDR1 and CDR2 are MNHEY and SVGAGI. The V gene lost 4 bases and the J gene lost 7 bases, with 5 bases spanning the gap. The CDR3 sequence: CASSWGNEQFF. The CDR3 nucleotides read TGTGCCAGCAGTTGGGGGAATGAGCAGTTCTTC.

The table lists this clone with a count of one. V usage is TRBV2 and J usage is TRBJ1-5, with D perhaps matching TRBD1 (5 bases). This CDR3 is 13 amino acids long. Per the germline V gene, CDR1 is SNHLY and CDR2 is FYNNEI. Trimming cost V 2 bases and J 6 bases, with 8 bases left between them. The DNA of the CDR3 is TGTGCCAGCAGTGAATTCGGGGGTCAGCCCCAGCATTTT. Protein: CASSEFGGQPQHF.

CDR3 in amino acids: CAWGQGHNEKLFF. Here the CDR3 DNA reads TGTGCCTGGGGACAGGGTCATAATGAAAAACTGTTTTTT. The chain combines TRBV30 with TRBJ1-4; 8 nucleotides line up with TRBD1. CDR1 and CDR2 from the germline V gene are GTSNPN and SVGIG (reference sequence). J was trimmed by 4 bases and V by 5 bases; bases with no gene match: 3. This CDR3 is 13 amino acids long.

The V gene is TRBV10-3, the J gene TRBJ1-3; 8 bases fit TRBD1. This CDR3 region has 16 residues. Trimming at V came to 3 bases and at J to 0 bases, leaving 4 bases not matched to a gene. Germline V gives CDR1 ENHRY, CDR2 SYGVKD. The CDR3 nucleotides read TGTGCCATCAGTGACCGAGGACAGGGCTCTGGAAACACCATATATTTT. Amino acid sequence: CAISDRGQGSGNTIYF.

This sequence joins TRBV6-5 and TRBJ1-2, with a weak D call TRBD1 (5 bases). Trimming cost V 11 bases and J 1 base, with 11 bases left between them. In germline, CDR1 is MNHEY, CDR2 SVGAGI. The CDR3 totals 12 residues. CDR3 sequence reads: CACVGGNYGYTF. CDR3 nucleotides: TGTGCCTGTGTCGGGGGTAACTATGGCTACACCTTC.

This clone was counted between two and nine times. The J gene is TRBJ1-6, the V gene TRBV7-9; TRBD1 aligns across 7 bases. The CDR3 contains 16 residues. Germline loops: CDR1 SEHNR, CDR2 FQNEAQ (reference sequence). V trimming: 5 bases; J trimming: 7 bases; junction bases outside the gene matches: 11. CDR3 in amino acids: CASSEIRDSGNSPLHF. In DNA form, the CDR3 reads TGTGCCAGCAGCGAAATTCGGGACAGCGGAAATTCACCCCTCCACTTT.

This clone was seen a few times. The chain uses TRBV6-1 and TRBJ2-7, with D perhaps being TRBD1 or TRBD2 (5 bases each). CDR1 and CDR2 from the germline V gene are MNHNS and SASEGT. CDR3 length equals 11 residues. Trimming stripped 4 bases from V and 4 bases from J, with 5 bases between. This chain's CDR3 is CASSGGYEQYF. The CDR3 DNA reads TGTGCCAGCAGTGGGGGGTACGAGCAGTACTTC.

CDR3 loop: CASRKAGNQPQHF. Written as DNA, the CDR3 is TGTGCCAGTCGAAAGGCAGGCAATCAGCCCCAGCATTTT. The chain uses TRBV19 and TRBJ1-5; D is unclear. Germline CDR1 is LNHDA and CDR2 is SQIVND (reference sequence). This CDR3 has 13 residues. V was trimmed by 8 bases and J by 2 bases, leaving 10 bases between them.

CDR3 in DNA: TGTGCCAGCAGTGTAAGAGCAAACACTGAAGCTTTCTTT. Its protein is CASSVRANTEAFF. This rearrangement joins TRBV6-1 to TRBJ1-1; D gene unclear. Germline assignment: CDR1 MNHNS and CDR2 SASEGT. The CDR3 has 13 residues. Trimming took 4 bases from V and 2 from J, leaving 8 bases between them.

The chain carries TRBV29-1 and TRBJ1-2, with 7 bases fitting TRBD1. The trim removed 6 bases at V and 1 base at J, leaving 2 bases unmatched. The length of the CDR3 is 12 residues. CDR1 and CDR2 from the germline V gene are SQVTM and ANQGSEA. The CDR3 here is CSVTGINYGYTF. Written as DNA, the CDR3 is TGCAGCGTGACAGGGATTAACTATGGCTACACCTTC.

Details on this clone: Relative to the germline gene, one junction end is altered; a read error may explain this. The V gene is TRBV29-1, the J gene TRBJ2-2; TRBD1 is a possible D gene (6 bases). The CDR3 is 13 amino acids. Germline CDR1 and CDR2: SQVTM and ANQGSEA. CDR3: CSVDQGNAGELFF. The CDR3 nucleotides are TGCAGCGTTGATCAGGGGAACGCCGGGGAGCTGTTTTTT.

The chain recombines TRBV29-1 with TRBJ1-1, with D possibly TRBD1 on 6 matching bases. The CDR3 spans 12 residues. CDR1 SQVTM and CDR2 ANQGSEA come from the germline V gene. CDR3 region: CTVVDSRREAFF. The CDR3 DNA reads as TGCACCGTAGTGGACAGTCGACGGGAAGCTTTCTTT.

The chain links TRBV15 to TRBJ1-6, with TRBD1 matching 8 bases. The J segment lost 0 bases and the V segment lost 1 base, leaving 5 bases of the junction unmatched. CDR1 is LNHNV, CDR2 YYDKDF, per germline (reference sequence). The CDR3 has 18 amino acids. The CDR3 sequence is CATSRVTGGSSYNSPLHF. The CDR3 coding sequence is TGTGCCACCAGCAGAGTTACAGGGGGGAGCTCCTATAATTCACCCCTCCACTTT.

The chain employs TRBV2 and TRBJ1-1; TRBD1 matches 12 bases. Germline-derived CDR1 and CDR2 are SNHLY and FYNNEI. V lost 3 bases to trimming and J lost 9 bases; unmatched junction nucleotides: 5. This CDR3 has 14 amino acids. CDR3 residues: CASSEGTGGSKAFF. The DNA for the CDR3 is TGTGCCAGCAGTGAGGGGACAGGGGGCTCTAAAGCTTTCTTT.

The DNA for the CDR3 is TGTGCCAGCAGCTGGACAGGGCCCGGAGAAAAACTGTTTTTT. Amino acids: CASSWTGPGEKLFF. The gene calls are TRBV2 and TRBJ1-4, with 8 bases that match TRBD1. CDR1 and CDR2 (germline): SNHLY, FYNNEI. With 6 bases clipped from V and 8 bases from J, the junction kept 8 bases outside the gene matches. The CDR3 is made up of 14 amino acids. Looking up the rest from reference TRBV2 and TRBJ1-4 gives the full variable domain: EPEVTQTPSHQVTQMGQEVILRCVPISNHLYFYWYRQILGQKVEFLVSFYNNEISEKSEIFDDQFSVERPDGSNFTLKIRSTKLEDSAMYFCASSWTGPGEKLFFGSGTQLSVL.

V gene TRBV9 combines with J gene TRBJ2-7; TRBD2 matches 8 bases. V gave up 0 bases and J gave up 5 bases; unmatched junction bases: 4. From germline, CDR1 is SGDLS and CDR2 YYNGEE. The CDR3 has 14 residues. CDR3 DNA sequence: TGTGCCAGCAGCGTAGTAGGTAGCGGGGACGAGCAGTACTTC. Its protein product is CASSVVGSGDEQYF.

The chain joins TRBV7-2 to TRBJ1-2; no firm D call. Germline V CDR1 and CDR2: SGHTA, FQGNSA. Trimming stripped 7 bases from V and 0 bases from J, with 15 bases between. This CDR3 comprises 15 residues. Here the CDR3 reads CASTSVSPSNYGYTF. For the CDR3, the DNA is TGTGCCAGCACCAGCGTTTCCCCCTCTAACTATGGCTACACCTTC.

CDR3 in amino acids: CASSSAGGQETQYF. The CDR3 coding sequence is TGTGCCAGCAGTTCGGCGGGGGGACAAGAGACCCAGTACTTC. The rearrangement uses TRBV28 and TRBJ2-5, with TRBD2 matching over 8 bases. From germline, CDR1 is MDHEN and CDR2 SYDVKM. Trimming took 4 bases from V and 2 from J; bases not matched to a gene: 3. The CDR3 is 14 amino acids.

This clone was recorded a few times. The chain couples TRBV9 to TRBJ1-1; D call uncertain. Germline loops: CDR1 SGDLS, CDR2 YYNGEE. V dropped 4 bases and J dropped 1 base, with 11 bases sitting between them. The length of the CDR3 is 14 residues. Written as DNA, the CDR3 is TGTGCCAGCAGCCCCCGGATAGGGAACACTGAAGCTTTCTTT. Translated, it gives CASSPRIGNTEAFF. Full variable domain (rest looked up from reference TRBV9 and TRBJ1-1): DSGVTQTPKHLITATGQRVTLRCSPRSGDLSVYWYQQSLDQGLQFLIQYYNGEERAKGNILERFSAQQFPDLHSELNLSSLELGDSALYFCASSPRIGNTEAFFGQGTRLTVV.